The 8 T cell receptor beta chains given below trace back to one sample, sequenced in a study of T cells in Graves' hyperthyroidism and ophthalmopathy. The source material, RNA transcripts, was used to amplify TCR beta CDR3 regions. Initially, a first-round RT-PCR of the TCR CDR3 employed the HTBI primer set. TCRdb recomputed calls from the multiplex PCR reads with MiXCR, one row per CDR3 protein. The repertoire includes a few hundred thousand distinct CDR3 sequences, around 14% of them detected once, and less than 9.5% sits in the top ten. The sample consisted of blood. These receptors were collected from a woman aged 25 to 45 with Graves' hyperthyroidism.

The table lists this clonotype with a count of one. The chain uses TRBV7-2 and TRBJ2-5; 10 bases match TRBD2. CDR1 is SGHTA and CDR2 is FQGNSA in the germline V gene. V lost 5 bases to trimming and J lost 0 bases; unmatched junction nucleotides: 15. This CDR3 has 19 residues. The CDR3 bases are TGTGCCAGCAGCCGGAGTTTCCCCGGCCTAGCGGGAGACCAAGAGACCCAGTACTTC. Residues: CASSRSFPGLAGDQETQYF.

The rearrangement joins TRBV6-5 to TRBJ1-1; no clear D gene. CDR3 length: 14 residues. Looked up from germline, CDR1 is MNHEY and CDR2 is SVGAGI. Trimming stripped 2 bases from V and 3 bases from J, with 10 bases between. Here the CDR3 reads CASSYGGEDTEAFF. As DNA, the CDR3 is TGTGCCAGCAGTTACGGCGGCGAGGACACTGAAGCTTTCTTT.

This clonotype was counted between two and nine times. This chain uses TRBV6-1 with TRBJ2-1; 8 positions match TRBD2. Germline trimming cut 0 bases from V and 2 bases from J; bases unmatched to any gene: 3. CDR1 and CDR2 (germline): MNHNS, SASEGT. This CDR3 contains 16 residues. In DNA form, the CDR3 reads TGTGCCAGCAGTGAAGCGGGGGGACTAGCCTACAATGAGCAGTTCTTC. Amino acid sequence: CASSEAGGLAYNEQFF.

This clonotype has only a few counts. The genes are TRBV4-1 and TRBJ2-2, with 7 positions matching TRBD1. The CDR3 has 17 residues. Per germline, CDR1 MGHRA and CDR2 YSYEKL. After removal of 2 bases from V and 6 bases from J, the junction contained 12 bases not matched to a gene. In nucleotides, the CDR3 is TGCGCCAGCAGCCAATCATACAGGGGCCCTTTCTCCGGGGAGCTGTTTTTT. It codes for CASSQSYRGPFSGELFF.

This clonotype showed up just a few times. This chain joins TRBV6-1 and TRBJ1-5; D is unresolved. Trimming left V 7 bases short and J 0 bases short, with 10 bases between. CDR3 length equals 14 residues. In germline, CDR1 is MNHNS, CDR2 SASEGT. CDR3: CASNPRNSNQPQHF. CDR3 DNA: TGTGCCAGCAACCCTCGGAATAGCAATCAGCCCCAGCATTTT.

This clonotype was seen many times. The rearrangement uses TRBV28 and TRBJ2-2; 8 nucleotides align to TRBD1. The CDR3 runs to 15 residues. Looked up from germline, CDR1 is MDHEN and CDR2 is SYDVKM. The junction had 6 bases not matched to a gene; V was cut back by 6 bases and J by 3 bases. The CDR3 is CASRTGGKDTGELFF. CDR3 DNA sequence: TGTGCCAGCAGAACAGGGGGGAAGGACACCGGGGAGCTGTTTTTT.

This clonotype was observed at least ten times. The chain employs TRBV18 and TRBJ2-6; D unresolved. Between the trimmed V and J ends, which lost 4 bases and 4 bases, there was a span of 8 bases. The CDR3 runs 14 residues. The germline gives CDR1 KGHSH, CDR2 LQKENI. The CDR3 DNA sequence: TGTGCCAGCTCACACGAGTGGGGGGCCAACGTCCTGACTTTC. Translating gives CASSHEWGANVLTF.

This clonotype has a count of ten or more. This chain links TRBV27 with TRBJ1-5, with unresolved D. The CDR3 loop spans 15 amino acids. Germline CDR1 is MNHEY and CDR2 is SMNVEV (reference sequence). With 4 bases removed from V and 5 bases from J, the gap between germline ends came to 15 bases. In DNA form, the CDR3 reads TGTGCCAGCAGTTACAATTTTAACTCCGATCAGCCCCAGCATTTT. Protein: CASSYNFNSDQPQHF.